The clone carrying this TCR beta chain was detected once. This sample was included in a study of blood T cell repertoires in COVID-19. Study-level information: Whether acute or convalescent, the COVID-19 samples came from the United States, Italy and Spain. Nucleic acid was either cDNA or gDNA, and it came from T cells, B-cell-depleted T cells, or PBMCs.

The CDR3 loop spans 12 amino acids. The germline V gene has CDR1 SGHNT and CDR2 YENEEA. V was clipped by 5 bases and J by 10 bases; unmatched bases: 5. Clones were read by immunoSEQ multiplex PCR, and TCRdb kept only the in-frame ones, dropping some. The table records approximately 300,000 clones, roughly nine tenths of them present only once. Material for sequencing was peripheral blood. The clonotype comes from a woman aged 50 to 60 who had recovered from COVID-19. V and J are TRBV11-3 and TRBJ2-1; 7 positions match TRBD2. The CDR3 nucleotides read TGTGCCAGCAGCCGATCTAGCGGCGAGCAGTTCTTC. The encoded protein is CASSRSSGEQFF.